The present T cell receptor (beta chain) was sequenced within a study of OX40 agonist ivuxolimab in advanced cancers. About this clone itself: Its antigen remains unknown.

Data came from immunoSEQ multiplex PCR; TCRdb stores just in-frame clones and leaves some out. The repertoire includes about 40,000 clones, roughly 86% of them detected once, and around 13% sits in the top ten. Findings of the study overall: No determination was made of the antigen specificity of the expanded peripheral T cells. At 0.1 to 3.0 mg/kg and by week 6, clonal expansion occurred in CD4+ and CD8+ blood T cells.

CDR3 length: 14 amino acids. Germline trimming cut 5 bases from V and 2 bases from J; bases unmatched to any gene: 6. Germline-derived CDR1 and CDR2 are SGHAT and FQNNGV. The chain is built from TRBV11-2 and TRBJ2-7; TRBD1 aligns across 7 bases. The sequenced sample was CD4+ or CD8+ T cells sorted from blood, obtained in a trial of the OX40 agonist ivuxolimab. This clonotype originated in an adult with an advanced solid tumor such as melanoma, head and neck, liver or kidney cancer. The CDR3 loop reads CASSPQGQTYEQYF. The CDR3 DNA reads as TGTGCCAGCAGCCCCCAGGGACAGACCTACGAGCAGTACTTC.